This is a list of T cell receptor beta chains from one sample in a study of blood T cell repertoires in COVID-19. The repertoire was sequenced with immunoSEQ multiplex PCR; TCRdb's copy has only in-frame clones and lacks some. Found here are about 350,000 clones, under 95% of them singletons; the top ten hold roughly 3.3%. Sequenced: peripheral blood. The receptors shown here come from a woman under 30 who had recovered from COVID-19. Each CDR3 is given with its conserved first and last residue. The D gene is left open where the match is weak. Only some rows state a clone size, as once, few, many or a class for expanded clones.

J gene	V gene	clone size	D gene	CDR3 DNA	CDR3 protein
TRBJ2-1	TRBV7-8	-	-	TGTGCCAGCAGCTTAAGCGGACCCCGAAATGAGCAGTTCTTC	CASSLSGPRNEQFF
TRBJ1-5	TRBV6-6	-	-	TGTGCCAGCAGGTCGACCAGAGCGGGGAGCAATCAGCCCCAGCATTTT	CASRSTRAGSNQPQHF
TRBJ2-1	TRBV12-3/TRBV12-4	-	-	TGTGCCAGCAGCCAATACAATGAGCAGTTCTTC	CASSQYNEQFF
TRBJ1-4	TRBV10-3	-	-	TGTGCCATCAGTGAAAGCGACAATGAAAAACTGTTTTTT	CAISESDNEKLFF
TRBJ2-5	TRBV11-3	-	-	TGTGCCAGCAGCCCCTCGGGGTTTAGCGGAAAGACCCAGTACTTC	CASSPSGFSGKTQYF
TRBJ1-2	TRBV5-1	-	TRBD1	TGCGCCAGCAGCTCAAACAGGGGGCTGTATGGCTACACCTTC	CASSSNRGLYGYTF
TRBJ2-3	TRBV11-2	-	-	TGTGCCAGCAGCTCCCCGGGAAAGTTCCCAGATACGCAGTATTTT	CASSSPGKFPDTQYF
TRBJ1-3	TRBV9	-	-	TGTGCCAGCAGCGTAGGGGGTAGGGAGATATCGTATGGAAACACCATATATTTT	CASSVGGREISYGNTIYF
TRBJ1-1	TRBV7-2	once	TRBD1	TGTGCCAGCAGCTTAAGGAGCCCGGGACAGGGCATGAACACTGAAGCTTTCTTT	CASSLRSPGQGMNTEAFF
TRBJ1-1	TRBV14	-	-	TGTGCCAGCAGCCAAGACCGGGAAACTGAAGCTTTCTTT	CASSQDRETEAFF
TRBJ1-1	TRBV11-2	-	TRBD1	TGTGCCAGCAGCTCGGACAGGGCTACTGAAGCTTTCTTT	CASSSDRATEAFF
TRBJ2-3	TRBV19	-	TRBD2	TGTGCCAGTAGCGCCGGGACCGCGGGGGCAGATACGCAGTATTTT	CASSAGTAGADTQYF
TRBJ1-1	TRBV10-2	-	TRBD1	TGCGCCAGCAGAGATGACAGGGGGAACACTGAAGCTTTCTTT	CASRDDRGNTEAFF
TRBJ2-5	TRBV29-1	-	TRBD2	TGCAGCGCAGAAGCCCTAGCGGGACCATGGGAGACCCAGTACTTC	CSAEALAGPWETQYF
TRBJ2-3	TRBV5-1	-	-	TGCGCCAGCAGCCAAACTATTAGCACAGATACGCAGTATTTT	CASSQTISTDTQYF
TRBJ2-1	TRBV5-4	-	TRBD2	TGTGCCAGCAGCATCAGACTAGCGGGAGTGGATGAGCAGTTCTTC	CASSIRLAGVDEQFF
TRBJ1-6	TRBV18	-	-	TGTGCCAGCTCACCACAGAGCTCCTATAATTCACCCCTCCACTTT	CASSPQSSYNSPLHF
TRBJ1-5	TRBV10-3	-	TRBD1	TGTGCCATCAGGGACGACAGGGGGCATCAGCCCCAGCATTTT	CAIRDDRGHQPQHF
TRBJ1-2	TRBV2	-	TRBD1	TGTGCCAGCAGCTACGGGACAGCTAACTATGGCTACACCTTC	CASSYGTANYGYTF
TRBJ1-6	TRBV25-1	-	TRBD1	TGTGCCAGCAGTGCCGAAGGGACAGATAATTCACCCCTCCACTTT	CASSAEGTDNSPLHF
TRBJ1-4	TRBV9	-	-	TGTGCCAGCAGCGTAGCTACGAGGGGGTCGGAAAAACTGTTTTTT	CASSVATRGSEKLFF
TRBJ2-5	TRBV3-1/TRBV3-2	-	-	TGTGCCAGCAGCCTAGAGGACAGACTACAAGAGACCCAGTACTTC	CASSLEDRLQETQYF
TRBJ1-5	TRBV1	-	-	TGCACCAGCAGCCTCCACCGGGGGGGGGATAGCAATCAGCCCCAGCATTTT	CTSSLHRGGDSNQPQHF
TRBJ2-3	TRBV2	-	-	TGTGCCAGCAGATCCCTCAGGGAGGTGTTGACAGATACGCAGTATTTT	CASRSLREVLTDTQYF
TRBJ1-1	TRBV19	-	-	TGTGCCAGTAGGGAAGGGGCGGTGTCTGAAGCTTTCTTT	CASREGAVSEAFF
TRBJ2-3	TRBV11-3	-	-	TGTGCCAGCAGCTTAGGGCGAGCCAGGACAGATACGCAGTATTTT	CASSLGRARTDTQYF
TRBJ2-3	TRBV10-3	-	TRBD2	TGTGCCACCAGGGCCGGACTAGCGGGCACAGATACGCAGTATTTT	CATRAGLAGTDTQYF
TRBJ2-5	TRBV19	-	TRBD2	TGTGCCAGTAGTATGGGACTAGCAAAAGAGACCCAGTACTTC	CASSMGLAKETQYF
TRBJ1-2	TRBV12-3/TRBV12-4	-	-	TGTGCCAGCAGTTCGGTTGTTGGCTACACCTTC	CASSSVVGYTF
TRBJ1-2	TRBV30	-	-	TGTGCCTGGACCACCCAGGGGAACTATGGCTACACCTTC	CAWTTQGNYGYTF
TRBJ1-1	TRBV3-1/TRBV3-2	-	-	TGTGCCAGCAGCCAAGTCGGAGGGAAGGCTGAAGCTTTCTTT	CASSQVGGKAEAFF
TRBJ2-3	TRBV2	-	-	TGTGCCAGCAAATTTCCGGATACGCAGTATTTT	CASKFPDTQYF
TRBJ1-1	TRBV10-1	-	-	TGCGCCAGCAGTGAGTACCGAGAAAACACTGAAGCTTTCTTT	CASSEYRENTEAFF
TRBJ2-6	TRBV3-1/TRBV3-2	-	TRBD1	TGTGCCAGCAGCCCCAGGGGGACCAACGTCCTGACTTTC	CASSPRGTNVLTF
TRBJ1-5	TRBV19	-	TRBD1	TGTGCTTGCGCGAGGGGACAGGGACCGAGCACACGTAATCAGCCCCAGCATTTT	CACARGQGPSTRNQPQHF
TRBJ1-5	TRBV5-6	-	-	TGTGCCAGCAGCTTGGGAGCTCAGCCCCAGCATTTT	CASSLGAQPQHF
TRBJ1-1	TRBV25-1	-	TRBD1	TGTGCCAGCAGTGAATACGGGACAGTCAACACTGAAGCTTTCTTT	CASSEYGTVNTEAFF
TRBJ2-3	TRBV29-1	-	-	TGCAGCGTTGTACAGGGAGATCGTACGCAGTATTTT	CSVVQGDRTQYF
TRBJ2-2	TRBV9	-	TRBD2	TGTGCCAGCAGCCCCGGGACTAGCTACCCGAACACCGGGGAGCTGTTTTTT	CASSPGTSYPNTGELFF
TRBJ2-5	TRBV2	-	-	TGTGCCGGCAGACGGGAGCCACAAGAGACCCAGTACTTC	CAGRREPQETQYF
TRBJ1-2	TRBV28	-	TRBD1	TGTGCCAGCAGTTTATTGGGACAGATAACTGACTATGGCTACACCTTC	CASSLLGQITDYGYTF
TRBJ2-3	TRBV6-5	-	TRBD1	TGTGCCAGCACCGACAGGGTAGATACGCAGTATTTT	CASTDRVDTQYF
TRBJ2-1	TRBV6-5	-	TRBD2	TGTGCCAGCAGTTCCACTGGACTAGTCGGTGAGCAGTTCTTC	CASSSTGLVGEQFF
TRBJ2-4	TRBV4-1	-	-	TGCGCCAGCAGCCATACAGGGTCGAACATTCAGTACTTC	CASSHTGSNIQYF
TRBJ1-1	TRBV10-1	-	-	TGCGCCAGCAGTGAGACGACTAGTGCTGAAGCTTTCTTT	CASSETTSAEAFF
TRBJ1-2	TRBV24-1	-	TRBD1	TGTGCCACCAGTGATCCTGGACAGGGCGATGGCTACACCTTC	CATSDPGQGDGYTF
TRBJ2-6	TRBV4-3	-	TRBD1	TGCGCCAGCAGCCAAGATAAAACCGGGACAGGCACCTCTGGGGCCAACGTCCTGACTTTC	CASSQDKTGTGTSGANVLTF
TRBJ1-5	TRBV19	-	TRBD1	TGTGCCAGTACCTCTGGACAGGGACGTTTTCAGCCCCAGCATTTT	CASTSGQGRFQPQHF
TRBJ2-2	TRBV9	-	-	TGTGCCAGCAGCGTGTCTGACCCAGGGGCAAGGGAGCTGTTTTTT	CASSVSDPGARELFF
TRBJ1-1	TRBV30	-	-	TGTGCCTGGAGTGTAGTGGGCCGGAACACTGAAGCTTTCTTT	CAWSVVGRNTEAFF